This TCR beta chain was profiled in a study of OX40 agonist ivuxolimab in advanced cancers. Profiling relied on immunoSEQ multiplex PCR, and the TCRdb table lists in-frame clones only, not all of them. Among 53,000 or so clones listed, around 83% were seen once. The germline V gene encodes CDR1 MNHEY and CDR2 SMNVEV (reference sequence). The CDR3 contains 18 residues. With V trimmed by 4 bases and J by 0 bases, 13 bases remained unmatched. The gene calls are TRBV27 and TRBJ2-3; 7 nucleotides match TRBD2. The sample consisted of CD4+ or CD8+ T cells sorted from blood, taken in a trial of the OX40 agonist ivuxolimab. This clonotype originated in an adult with an advanced solid tumor such as melanoma, head and neck, liver or kidney cancer. CDR3 in amino acids: CASSSQKRGGWSTDTQYF. Written as DNA, the CDR3 is TGTGCCAGCAGTTCGCAGAAGCGGGGCGGGTGGAGCACAGATACGCAGTATTTT.